These T cell receptor beta chains were read from a single sample in a study of blood T cells in healthy people across ages. Each CDR3 protein is one row after TCRdb ran MiXCR on the 5' RACE reads. The profile shows over 950,000 distinct CDR3 sequences, around 54% of them singletons. The sequencing input was blood. These receptors all come from a woman in her fifties or sixties in good health. Each CDR3 is given with its conserved first and last residue. Fields, in order: D gene, V gene, clone size, J gene, CDR3 DNA, CDR3 protein. A D gene is named only where the DNA matches it firmly. Rows give clone size only sometimes, using once, few, many, or a class for an expanded clone.

>-|TRBV29-1|-|TRBJ1-2
TGCAGCGTTGAACGGGGAACATATGGCTACACCTTC
CSVERGTYGYTF
>-|TRBV6-4|-|TRBJ2-7
TGTGCCAGCAGTGACTCAGGAGTGTGGGGCCCCGACCGTGTAGGACAAATTAGCTCCTACGAGCAGTACTTC
CASSDSGVWGPDRVGQISSYEQYF
>TRBD1|TRBV27|once|TRBJ1-5
TGTGCCAGCAGTTGGGCAGGGGGAGGCAATCAGCCCCAGCATTTT
CASSWAGGGNQPQHF
>-|TRBV12-3/TRBV12-4|-|TRBJ1-5
TGTGCCAGCGGACAAGAGGGAAATCAGCCCCAGCATTTT
CASGQEGNQPQHF
>-|TRBV4-1|-|TRBJ2-1
TGCGCCGGCAGCCAAAGGGATGGAGGGGAGGAGCAGTTCTTC
CAGSQRDGGEEQFF
>-|TRBV20-1|-|TRBJ2-3
TGCAGTGCCAGAGGGGTAACAGATACGCAGTATTTT
CSARGVTDTQYF
>-|TRBV9|once|TRBJ2-5
TGTGCCAGCAGCGTAGGCGCTCGGAGCAGCCAAGAGACCCAGTACTTC
CASSVGARSSQETQYF
>TRBD1|TRBV28|many|TRBJ2-1
TGCGCCAGCAGCTTAGGGGGCGCTGAGCAGTTCTTC
CASSLGGAEQFF
>-|TRBV7-2|few|TRBJ1-6
TGTGCCAGCAACCAAGGGTCGGTTGATTCACCCCTCCACTTT
CASNQGSVDSPLHF
>-|TRBV5-1|-|TRBJ2-7
TGCGCCAGCAGCTTGGGCAGTGAGAACGAGCAGTACTTC
CASSLGSENEQYF
>TRBD2|TRBV6-2/TRBV6-3|-|TRBJ2-4
TGTGCCAGCACGGGGGTTCTGGCGGGAGGACCGGTAGCCAAAAACATTCAGTACTTC
CASTGVLAGGPVAKNIQYF
>-|TRBV29-1|-|TRBJ2-1
TGCAACACCGGGGATGAGCAGTTCTTC
CNTGDEQFF
>-|TRBV12-5|-|TRBJ2-5
TGTGCTAGTGCCTTGATGTCCGAGACCCAGTACTTC
CASALMSETQYF
>-|TRBV15|few|TRBJ2-1
TGTGCCACCAGCAGAGATCATTCAACAGGGCGGAATGAGCAGTTCTTC
CATSRDHSTGRNEQFF
>TRBD1|TRBV11-2|-|TRBJ1-2
TGTGCCAGCAGCTCCGGGACAGGGCGATATGGCTACACCTTC
CASSSGTGRYGYTF
>-|TRBV6-2/TRBV6-3|-|TRBJ2-1
TGTGCCAGCAGTTATTTAGAGGGCCTCTACAATGAGCAGTTCTTC
CASSYLEGLYNEQFF
>TRBD1|TRBV7-8|-|TRBJ2-1
TGTGCCAGCAGCTTACTAGGGACAGGGGTTTACGATGAGCAGTTCTTC
CASSLLGTGVYDEQFF
>TRBD1|TRBV12-3/TRBV12-4|-|TRBJ2-3
TGTGCCAGCAGTTCGGGACAGCTCATAAGGACAGATACGCAGTATTTT
CASSSGQLIRTDTQYF
>TRBD1|TRBV30|-|TRBJ2-7
TGTGCCGGGTCTCGACAGGGCTACGAGCAGTACTTC
CAGSRQGYEQYF
>-|TRBV27|-|TRBJ2-4
TGTGCCAGCAGTCCACGCTCAGAGGGAGTGCCGAGAGAGCAGTACTTC
CASSPRSEGVPREQYF
>TRBD1|TRBV7-8|-|TRBJ2-7
TGTGCCAGCACCTGGGACAGGAGCTCCTACGAGCAGTACTTC
CASTWDRSSYEQYF
>TRBD2|TRBV10-3|few|TRBJ2-7
TGTGCCATCAGTGAGCCCGGACTAGCGGGAGGTTCGGACCCATACGAGCAGTACTTC
CAISEPGLAGGSDPYEQYF
>TRBD2|TRBV20-1|-|TRBJ2-1
TGCGGTGCTAGAGCTACGGGAGGGGCGTTTGAGCAGTTCTTC
CGARATGGAFEQFF
>-|TRBV7-9|-|TRBJ2-2
TGTGCCAGCACCAAGGGAGCGGCGAACACCGGGGAGCTGTTTTTT
CASTKGAANTGELFF
>-|TRBV7-9|-|TRBJ2-1
TGTGCCAGCGGCGTGGGATTAGGCAATGAGCAGTTCTTC
CASGVGLGNEQFF
>-|TRBV4-2|-|TRBJ1-2
TGTGCCAGCAGCCAAGATTGGGGGGGACCTGGCTACACCTTC
CASSQDWGGPGYTF
>-|TRBV11-2|-|TRBJ2-7
TGTGCCAGCAGCTTGAAAACCCTCTACGAGCAGTACTTC
CASSLKTLYEQYF
>-|TRBV20-1|-|TRBJ2-5
TGCAGTGCTTCACGACAGGTTCGAGAGACCCAGTACTTC
CSASRQVRETQYF
>TRBD1|TRBV27|-|TRBJ2-7
TGTGCCAGCAGGTTACACAGGGGCGAGCAGTACTTC
CASRLHRGEQYF
>-|TRBV20-1|-|TRBJ1-6
TGCAGTGCTAGAGCCTGGGGGGGTTCACCCCTCCACTTT
CSARAWGGSPLHF
>-|TRBV20-1|-|TRBJ2-5
TGCAGTGCCGCCGATGAGGGGTATGGGTTCCAAGAGACCCAGTACTTC
CSAADEGYGFQETQYF
>TRBD1|TRBV5-1|-|TRBJ2-3
TGCGCCAGCAGCCTGCGGACAGGGAGCACAGATACGCAGTATTTT
CASSLRTGSTDTQYF
>TRBD2|TRBV3-1|-|TRBJ2-1
TGTGCCAGCAGCCGCCGGACTAGCGGGGTGAATCGGAATGAGCAGTTCTTC
CASSRRTSGVNRNEQFF
>-|TRBV9|few|TRBJ1-6
TGTGCCAGCAGCGAGACCTCCTACCATAATTCACCCCTCCACTTT
CASSETSYHNSPLHF
>TRBD1|TRBV6-2/TRBV6-3|once|TRBJ1-2
TGTGCCAGCAGTTATCCGGGACAGTCCTATGGCTACACCTTC
CASSYPGQSYGYTF
>-|TRBV18|-|TRBJ1-2
TGTGCCAGCTCACCAACAGGGAATGACTCTGGCTACACCTTC
CASSPTGNDSGYTF